The T cell receptor (beta chain) under discussion was sequenced for a study of blood T cells in healthy people across ages. For the second PCR, which ran for roughly 7 to 11 cycles, a sample-barcoded 5' primer and a J-beta primer mix were used. A single record per CDR3 protein comes from TCRdb applying MiXCR to the 5' RACE reads. This table has hundreds of thousands of distinct CDR3 sequences, 45% to 65% appearing once. The TCR was taken from a man between 60 and 70 years old in good health. Sequencing input: blood.

The CDR3 sequence is CASSARHMGGVYEQYF. The CDR3 DNA sequence: TGTGCCAGCAGTGCCAGGCATATGGGGGGGGTGTACGAGCAGTACTTC. This chain joins TRBV27 and TRBJ2-4; TRBD2 matches 7 bases. TRBJ2-7 explains the end of the DNA better; the J call may be wrong. This CDR3 contains 16 residues. The V gene's germline CDR1 is MNHEY and CDR2 SMNVEV (reference sequence).